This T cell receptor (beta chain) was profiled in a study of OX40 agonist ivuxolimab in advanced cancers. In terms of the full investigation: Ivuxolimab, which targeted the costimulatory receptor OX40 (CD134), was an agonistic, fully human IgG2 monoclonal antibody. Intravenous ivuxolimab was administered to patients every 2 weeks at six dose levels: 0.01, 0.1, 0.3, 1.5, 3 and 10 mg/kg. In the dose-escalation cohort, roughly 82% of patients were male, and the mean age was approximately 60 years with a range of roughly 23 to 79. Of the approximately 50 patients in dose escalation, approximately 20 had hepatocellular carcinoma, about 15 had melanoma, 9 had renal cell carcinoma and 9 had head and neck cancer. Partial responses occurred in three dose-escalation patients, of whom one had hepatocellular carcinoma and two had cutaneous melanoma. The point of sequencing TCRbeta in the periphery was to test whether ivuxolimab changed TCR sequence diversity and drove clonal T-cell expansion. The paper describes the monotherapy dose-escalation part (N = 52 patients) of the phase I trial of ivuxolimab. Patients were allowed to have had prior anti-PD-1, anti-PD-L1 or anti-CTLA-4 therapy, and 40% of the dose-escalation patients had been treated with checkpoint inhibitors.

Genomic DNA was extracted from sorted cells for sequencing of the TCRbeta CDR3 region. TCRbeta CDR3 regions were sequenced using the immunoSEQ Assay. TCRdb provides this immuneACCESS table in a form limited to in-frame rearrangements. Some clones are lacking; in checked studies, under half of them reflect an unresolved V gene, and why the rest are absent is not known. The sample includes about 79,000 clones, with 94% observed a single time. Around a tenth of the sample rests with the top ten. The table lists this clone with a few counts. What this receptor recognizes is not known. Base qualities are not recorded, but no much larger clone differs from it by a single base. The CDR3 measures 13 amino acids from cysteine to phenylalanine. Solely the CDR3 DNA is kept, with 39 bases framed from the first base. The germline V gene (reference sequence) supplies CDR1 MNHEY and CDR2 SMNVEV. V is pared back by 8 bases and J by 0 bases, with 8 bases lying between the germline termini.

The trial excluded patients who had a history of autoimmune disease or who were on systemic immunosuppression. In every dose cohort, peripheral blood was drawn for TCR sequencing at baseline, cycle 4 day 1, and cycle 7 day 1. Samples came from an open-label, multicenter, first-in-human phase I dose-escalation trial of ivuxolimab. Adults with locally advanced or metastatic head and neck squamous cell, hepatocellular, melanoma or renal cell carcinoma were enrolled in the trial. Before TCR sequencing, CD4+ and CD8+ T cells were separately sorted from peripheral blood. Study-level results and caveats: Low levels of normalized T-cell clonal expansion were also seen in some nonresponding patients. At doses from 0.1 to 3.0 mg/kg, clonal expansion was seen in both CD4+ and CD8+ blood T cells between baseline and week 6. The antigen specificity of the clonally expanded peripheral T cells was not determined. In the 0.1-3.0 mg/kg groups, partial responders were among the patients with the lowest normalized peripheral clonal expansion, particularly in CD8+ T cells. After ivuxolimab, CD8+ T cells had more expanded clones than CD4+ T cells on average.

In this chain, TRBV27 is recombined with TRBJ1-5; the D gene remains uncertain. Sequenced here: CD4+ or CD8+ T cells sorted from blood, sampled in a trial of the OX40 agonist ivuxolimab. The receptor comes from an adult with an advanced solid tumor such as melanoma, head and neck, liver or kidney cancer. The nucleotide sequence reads TGTGCCAGCGCCCTTTATAGCAATCAGCCCCAGCATTTT. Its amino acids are CASALYSNQPQHF.